The clone carrying this TCR beta chain was observed many times. The CDR3 runs 15 residues. The V and J ends lost 1 base and 2 bases respectively, with 12 bases between them. Looked up from germline, CDR1 is SQVTM and CDR2 is ANQGSEA. Using immunoSEQ multiplex PCR, the repertoire was profiled, and TCRdb retains in-frame clones only, with some absent. The sample has 120,000 to 150,000 clones, roughly three quarters seen once. The data derive from a study of blood T cell repertoires in COVID-19. The receptor's source is a man in his forties or fifties with active or convalescent COVID-19. The genes are TRBV29-1 and TRBJ2-1; TRBD2 is a possible D gene (6 bases). Sequences were obtained from peripheral blood. The CDR3 DNA follows: TGCAGCGTTGAAGGGGCGGGATTCGCCTACAATGAGCAGTTCTTC. This encodes CSVEGAGFAYNEQFF.